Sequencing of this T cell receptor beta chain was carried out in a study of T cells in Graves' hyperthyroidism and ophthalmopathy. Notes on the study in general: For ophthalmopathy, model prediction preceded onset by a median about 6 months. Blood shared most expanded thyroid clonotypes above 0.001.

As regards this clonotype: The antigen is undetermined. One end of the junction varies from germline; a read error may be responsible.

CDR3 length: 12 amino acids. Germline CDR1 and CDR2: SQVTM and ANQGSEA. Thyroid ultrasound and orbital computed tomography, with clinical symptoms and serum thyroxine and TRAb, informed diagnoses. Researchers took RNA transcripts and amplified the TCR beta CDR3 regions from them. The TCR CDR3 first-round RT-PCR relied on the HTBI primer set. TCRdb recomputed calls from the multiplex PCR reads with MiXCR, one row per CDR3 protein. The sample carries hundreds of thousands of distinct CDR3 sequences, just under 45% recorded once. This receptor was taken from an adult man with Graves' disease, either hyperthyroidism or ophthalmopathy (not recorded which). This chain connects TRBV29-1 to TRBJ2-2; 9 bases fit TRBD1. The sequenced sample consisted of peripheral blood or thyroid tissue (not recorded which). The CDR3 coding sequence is TGCAGCGTTGAAGATCTGGACAGGGGAGCTGTTTTT. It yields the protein CSVEDLDRGAVF.